The rows below give T cell receptor beta chains drawn from one sample of a study of cytomegalovirus exposure and HLA in healthy donors. Sequenced by immunoSEQ multiplex PCR; TCRdb stores in-frame clones only, minus some. The sample has approximately 100,000 clones, around 77% seen once; the top ten hold roughly 11%. Sample: PBMCs. All receptors come from a man aged 35 to 55 in good health and CMV-seropositive. CDR3s include the opening cysteine and the closing phenylalanine or tryptophan. The D gene is left open where the match is weak. Not every row has a clone size; where given, it reads once, few, many or a size class.

clone_size: -; j_call: TRBJ1-5; d_call: -; v_call: TRBV27; cdr3_nt: TGTGCCAGCAGTTCCACGATCAGAGGCTTCAATCAGCCCCAGCATTTT; cdr3_aa: CASSSTIRGFNQPQHF
clone_size: once; j_call: TRBJ1-2; d_call: -; v_call: TRBV19; cdr3_nt: TGTGCCAGTAGTCTCTCTCAACTCAGGGGACCCTCCGATGGCTACACCTTC; cdr3_aa: CASSLSQLRGPSDGYTF
clone_size: -; j_call: TRBJ2-1; d_call: -; v_call: TRBV2; cdr3_nt: TGTGCCAGCAGTGACGGGGGAAATGAGCAGTTCTTC; cdr3_aa: CASSDGGNEQFF
clone_size: -; j_call: TRBJ1-5; d_call: TRBD1; v_call: TRBV15; cdr3_nt: TGTGCCACCAGGGGGGACAGGGGCATGGATCAGCCCCAGCATTTT; cdr3_aa: CATRGDRGMDQPQHF
clone_size: -; j_call: TRBJ2-1; d_call: TRBD2; v_call: TRBV9; cdr3_nt: TGTGCCAGCAGCGATCCGGCTAGCGGGGGGGCCGATGAGCAGTTCTTC; cdr3_aa: CASSDPASGGADEQFF
clone_size: -; j_call: TRBJ2-1; d_call: TRBD2; v_call: TRBV6-4; cdr3_nt: TGTGCCAGCAAAGGGACTATAAGTTACAATGAGCAGTTCTTC; cdr3_aa: CASKGTISYNEQFF
clone_size: -; j_call: TRBJ1-1; d_call: -; v_call: TRBV11-3; cdr3_nt: TGTGCCAGCAGCTTGGGAGGGAGAAAAGCTTTCTTT; cdr3_aa: CASSLGGRKAFF
clone_size: -; j_call: TRBJ2-2; d_call: TRBD1; v_call: TRBV11-2; cdr3_nt: TGTGCCAGCAGCTTAGATGACAGGGACACCGGGGAGCTGTTTTTT; cdr3_aa: CASSLDDRDTGELFF
clone_size: -; j_call: TRBJ2-2; d_call: -; v_call: TRBV9; cdr3_nt: TGTGCCAGCAGCGTAATAGTCAGGCCAGCCAACACCGGGGAGCTGTTTTTT; cdr3_aa: CASSVIVRPANTGELFF
clone_size: -; j_call: TRBJ1-1; d_call: -; v_call: TRBV6-1; cdr3_nt: TGTGCCGGAGAACGGGGAATGAACACTGAAGCTTTCTTT; cdr3_aa: CAGERGMNTEAFF
clone_size: -; j_call: TRBJ2-7; d_call: -; v_call: TRBV9; cdr3_nt: TGTGCCAGCAGCGGGACAGGAGGGTGGGGTAGCTACGAGCAGTACTTC; cdr3_aa: CASSGTGGWGSYEQYF
clone_size: -; j_call: TRBJ1-2; d_call: -; v_call: TRBV4-1; cdr3_nt: TGCGCCAGCAGCCAAGATCGGGGGTCGATCTATGGCTACACCTTC; cdr3_aa: CASSQDRGSIYGYTF
clone_size: once; j_call: TRBJ2-5; d_call: -; v_call: TRBV15; cdr3_nt: TGTGCCACCAGCAGAGTAGACAGGAAAGAGACCCAGTACTTC; cdr3_aa: CATSRVDRKETQYF
clone_size: -; j_call: TRBJ2-1; d_call: -; v_call: TRBV6-6; cdr3_nt: TGTGCCAGCAGTTTCCCGGTCGTGAGCTCCTACAATGAGCAGTTCTTC; cdr3_aa: CASSFPVVSSYNEQFF
clone_size: -; j_call: TRBJ1-5; d_call: -; v_call: TRBV5-1; cdr3_nt: TGCGCCAGCAGCTTGGACAGTGCAAAGAATCAGCCCCAGCATTTT; cdr3_aa: CASSLDSAKNQPQHF
clone_size: -; j_call: TRBJ1-1; d_call: -; v_call: TRBV25-1; cdr3_nt: TGTGCCAGCAGTGAATTGGAGTGGACTGAAGCTTTCTTT; cdr3_aa: CASSELEWTEAFF
clone_size: -; j_call: TRBJ2-7; d_call: TRBD2; v_call: TRBV7-8; cdr3_nt: TGTGCCAGCAGCTGGGGGGGGTCGGGCGAGCAGTACTTC; cdr3_aa: CASSWGGSGEQYF
clone_size: -; j_call: TRBJ2-5; d_call: -; v_call: TRBV6-6; cdr3_nt: TGTGCCAGCAGTTACCGCGCGGAGCGTCAAGAGACCCAGTACTTC; cdr3_aa: CASSYRAERQETQYF
clone_size: -; j_call: TRBJ2-5; d_call: TRBD1; v_call: TRBV4-3; cdr3_nt: TGCGCCAGCAGCCAAGACTACCTGTACCAGGGGGCCCAGTACTTC; cdr3_aa: CASSQDYLYQGAQYF
clone_size: -; j_call: TRBJ2-7; d_call: -; v_call: TRBV5-1; cdr3_nt: TGCGCCAGCAGGCGGGACGGAGAATCCTACGAGCAGTACTTC; cdr3_aa: CASRRDGESYEQYF
clone_size: -; j_call: TRBJ2-7; d_call: TRBD1; v_call: TRBV18; cdr3_nt: TGTGCCAGCTCACCTCCCATAGGACAGGGTGCCGAGCAGTACTTC; cdr3_aa: CASSPPIGQGAEQYF
clone_size: -; j_call: TRBJ1-5; d_call: TRBD1; v_call: TRBV27; cdr3_nt: TGTGCCAGCAGGGCTGCCGGGACAGGGCTTCAGCCCCAGCATTTT; cdr3_aa: CASRAAGTGLQPQHF
clone_size: -; j_call: TRBJ2-7; d_call: TRBD1; v_call: TRBV11-2; cdr3_nt: TGTGCCAGCAGCCGGGGACAGGGGAGGGGCGAGCAGTACTTC; cdr3_aa: CASSRGQGRGEQYF
clone_size: -; j_call: TRBJ2-7; d_call: -; v_call: TRBV7-2; cdr3_nt: TGTGCCAGCAGCTTAGGGCCGGAGGTCGCCTACGAGCAGTACTTC; cdr3_aa: CASSLGPEVAYEQYF
clone_size: -; j_call: TRBJ1-6; d_call: TRBD1; v_call: TRBV7-2; cdr3_nt: TGTGCCAGCAGCCATCGGGGACAGGGAGATTCACCCCTCCACTTT; cdr3_aa: CASSHRGQGDSPLHF
clone_size: -; j_call: TRBJ2-5; d_call: -; v_call: TRBV18; cdr3_nt: TGTGCCAGCTCACACGGAGGGGAGACCCAGTACTTC; cdr3_aa: CASSHGGETQYF
clone_size: once; j_call: TRBJ2-5; d_call: TRBD2; v_call: TRBV11-1; cdr3_nt: TGTGCCAGCAGCCTGGGTAGCGGGGGGGCCGCGGAGACCCAGTACTTC; cdr3_aa: CASSLGSGGAAETQYF
clone_size: few; j_call: TRBJ2-7; d_call: -; v_call: TRBV5-6; cdr3_nt: TGTGCCAGCAGCTTGGATCCAGTCTACGAGCAGTACTTC; cdr3_aa: CASSLDPVYEQYF
clone_size: -; j_call: TRBJ2-7; d_call: -; v_call: TRBV7-9; cdr3_nt: TGTGCCAGCAGCTTCTCTATGGACGAGCAGTACTTC; cdr3_aa: CASSFSMDEQYF
clone_size: -; j_call: TRBJ2-7; d_call: TRBD1; v_call: TRBV7-7; cdr3_nt: TGTGCTAGCAGTTTGAGGGACAGGGGGCCCTACGAGCAGTACTTC; cdr3_aa: CASSLRDRGPYEQYF
clone_size: -; j_call: TRBJ2-1; d_call: -; v_call: TRBV25-1; cdr3_nt: TGTGCCAGCATGGGGCCGTTTCCCTACAATGAGCAGTTCTTC; cdr3_aa: CASMGPFPYNEQFF
clone_size: -; j_call: TRBJ2-3; d_call: TRBD1; v_call: TRBV5-5; cdr3_nt: TGTGCCAGCAGCTTGTTTAATCCCCTTCCAGGACAGGCGAGCACAGATACGCAGTATTTT; cdr3_aa: CASSLFNPLPGQASTDTQYF
clone_size: once; j_call: TRBJ1-1; d_call: -; v_call: TRBV7-6; cdr3_nt: TGTGCCAGCAGCCTGTGGGGAGGAAACACTGAAGCTTTCTTT; cdr3_aa: CASSLWGGNTEAFF
clone_size: -; j_call: TRBJ1-6; d_call: -; v_call: TRBV7-8; cdr3_nt: TGTGCCAGCAGCTTATTGTCCGGGGGTTCACCCCTCCACTTT; cdr3_aa: CASSLLSGGSPLHF
clone_size: -; j_call: TRBJ2-4; d_call: -; v_call: TRBV18; cdr3_nt: TGTGCCAGCTCACAAACGACAGGCTTAGCCAAAAACATTCAGTACTTC; cdr3_aa: CASSQTTGLAKNIQYF
clone_size: -; j_call: TRBJ2-2; d_call: TRBD1; v_call: TRBV5-1; cdr3_nt: TGCGCCAGCAGCTTGGCATCACAGGGGACGCGTACCGGGGAGCTGTTTTTT; cdr3_aa: CASSLASQGTRTGELFF
clone_size: -; j_call: TRBJ2-5; d_call: TRBD1; v_call: TRBV5-6; cdr3_nt: TGTGCCAGCGCAGGGGGTGGGGAGGAGACCCAGTACTTC; cdr3_aa: CASAGGGEETQYF
clone_size: -; j_call: TRBJ1-6; d_call: -; v_call: TRBV27; cdr3_nt: TGTGCCAGCAGTACCTCCCCGGACAGAACCCTTGGCTCACCCCTCCACTTT; cdr3_aa: CASSTSPDRTLGSPLHF
clone_size: -; j_call: TRBJ2-3; d_call: TRBD2; v_call: TRBV4-2; cdr3_nt: TGTGCCAGCAGCCTCAACATACCGGGACTAGCGGGGGTGGCAGATACGCAGTATTTT; cdr3_aa: CASSLNIPGLAGVADTQYF
clone_size: -; j_call: TRBJ2-2; d_call: -; v_call: TRBV19; cdr3_nt: TGTGCCAGTATCGCAGGGCCAACCACCGGGGAGCTGTTTTTT; cdr3_aa: CASIAGPTTGELFF
clone_size: -; j_call: TRBJ1-2; d_call: TRBD1; v_call: TRBV2; cdr3_nt: TGTGCCAGCAGGCAAGGACAGGCACTCGACTATGGCTACACCTTC; cdr3_aa: CASRQGQALDYGYTF
clone_size: -; j_call: TRBJ2-1; d_call: -; v_call: TRBV7-7; cdr3_nt: TGTGCTAGCAGCGCCCATCCCGGGAATGAGCAGTTCTTC; cdr3_aa: CASSAHPGNEQFF
clone_size: -; j_call: TRBJ2-1; d_call: -; v_call: TRBV5-1; cdr3_nt: TGCGCCAGCAGCTTGGAACACCCCGAGGCCTACAATGAGCAGTTCTTC; cdr3_aa: CASSLEHPEAYNEQFF
clone_size: -; j_call: TRBJ2-7; d_call: TRBD1; v_call: TRBV5-1; cdr3_nt: TGCGCCAGCAGCTTGTCCGGGACAGGGGTCTACGAGCAGTACTTC; cdr3_aa: CASSLSGTGVYEQYF
clone_size: -; j_call: TRBJ1-5; d_call: -; v_call: TRBV28; cdr3_nt: TGTGCCAGCAGTTTGGTCGGGGGGGATCAGCCCCAGCATTTT; cdr3_aa: CASSLVGGDQPQHF
clone_size: -; j_call: TRBJ1-2; d_call: TRBD1; v_call: TRBV28; cdr3_nt: TGTGCCGAGGGGGCCAGGGACTATGGCTACACCTTC; cdr3_aa: CAEGARDYGYTF
clone_size: -; j_call: TRBJ2-3; d_call: TRBD2; v_call: TRBV19; cdr3_nt: TGTGCCAGTAGTATGCGGAATAGCGGGGGGGCAGATACGCAGTATTTT; cdr3_aa: CASSMRNSGGADTQYF
clone_size: -; j_call: TRBJ2-1; d_call: -; v_call: TRBV28; cdr3_nt: TGTGCCAGCAGTTCAGGGGCAGTTTACAATGAGCAGTTCTTC; cdr3_aa: CASSSGAVYNEQFF
clone_size: -; j_call: TRBJ1-2; d_call: -; v_call: TRBV29-1; cdr3_nt: TGCAGCGTTGCCTGGGGGCCTGGCTACACCTTC; cdr3_aa: CSVAWGPGYTF
clone_size: -; j_call: TRBJ2-5; d_call: TRBD2; v_call: TRBV7-9; cdr3_nt: TGTGCCAGCAGCTTAGTAGCGGGGCGGGAGACCCAGTACTTC; cdr3_aa: CASSLVAGRETQYF
clone_size: -; j_call: TRBJ1-2; d_call: TRBD1; v_call: TRBV27; cdr3_nt: TGTGCCAGCAGTCCTCTCTCCGGGACAGGGCCTGGCTACACCTTC; cdr3_aa: CASSPLSGTGPGYTF
clone_size: -; j_call: TRBJ1-2; d_call: -; v_call: TRBV21-1; cdr3_nt: TGTGCCAGCAGCACCCACAGCCTTGTCTATGGCTACACCTTC; cdr3_aa: CASSTHSLVYGYTF
clone_size: -; j_call: TRBJ2-5; d_call: -; v_call: TRBV2; cdr3_nt: TGTGCCAGTCTAATCGGAGGTGGGACCCAGTACTTC; cdr3_aa: CASLIGGGTQYF
clone_size: -; j_call: TRBJ2-3; d_call: TRBD2; v_call: TRBV28; cdr3_nt: TGTGCCAGCAGATCTCCGGGACTAGCGGTTTCTAGCACAGATACGCAGTATTTT; cdr3_aa: CASRSPGLAVSSTDTQYF
clone_size: -; j_call: TRBJ2-7; d_call: TRBD1; v_call: TRBV28; cdr3_nt: TGTGCCAGCAGTTTGCGGACAGGGAGCGAGAAGTACGAGCAGTACTTC; cdr3_aa: CASSLRTGSEKYEQYF
clone_size: -; j_call: TRBJ2-7; d_call: TRBD1; v_call: TRBV7-2; cdr3_nt: TGTGCCAGCAGCCCAGACAGGGGGAGAAGCTCCTACGAGCAGTACTTC; cdr3_aa: CASSPDRGRSSYEQYF
clone_size: -; j_call: TRBJ2-5; d_call: -; v_call: TRBV30; cdr3_nt: TGTGCCTGGAGCAGGGGTGAGACCCAGTACTTC; cdr3_aa: CAWSRGETQYF